This T cell receptor (beta chain) emerged from a study of CD8 T cells in Susac syndrome. Sequencing of TCR beta was carried out in blood CD8+ and CD4+ T cells. The study used treatment-naive patients who had stable or active relapsing-remitting disease as multiple sclerosis controls. CD8+ and CD4+ T cells were negatively isolated; TEMRA cells were FACS-enriched. With random hexamers, roughly 0.45 to 1 ug RNA was reverse transcribed. Coverage of TCR beta CDR3 amplification by immunoSEQ multiplex PCR extended to 54 Vbeta and 13 Jbeta. TCRdb itself ran the immunoSEQ multiplex PCR reads through MiXCR, one entry per CDR3 protein. This sample has about 160,000 distinct CDR3 sequences, with approximately 93% found just once. V lost 4 bases to trimming and J lost 1 base; unmatched junction nucleotides: 4. This CDR3 is built from 15 residues. Germline lookup yields CDR1 SGHRS and CDR2 YFSETQ.

Sequences were obtained from CD4+ T cells from PBMCs. This TCR came from a human donor with multiple sclerosis. The chain combines TRBV5-1 with TRBJ2-2, with 7 positions matching TRBD1. CDR3 region: CASSHRGRNTGELFF. CDR3 coding DNA: TGCGCCAGCAGCCACAGGGGAAGGAACACCGGGGAGCTGTTTTTT.